This T cell receptor (beta chain) was profiled in a study of blood T cell repertoires in COVID-19. In the study overall: Acute and convalescent COVID-19 specimens originated in the United States, Italy and Spain. Sources were T cells, B-cell-depleted T cells, or PBMCs; the material itself was cDNA or gDNA.

In the original processing: It was from reference gene primer amplification that nucleated cell counts were estimated. The repertoire was sequenced with immunoSEQ multiplex PCR; TCRdb's copy has only in-frame clones and lacks some. D and trimming were read from the DNA, whereas the V and J calls and clone size are those reported in that table. The sample contains about 200,000 clones, 80% of which appear only once. Trimming took 5 bases from V and 7 from J; bases not matched to a gene: 6. Germline V gene sequence: CDR1 GTSNPN, CDR2 SVGIG (reference sequence). The length of the CDR3 is 12 residues. The clonotype comes from a human donor in a cohort sampled during active COVID-19. This sequence joins TRBV30 and TRBJ2-7, with TRBD1 matching over 9 bases. Sequencing used peripheral blood. The CDR3, as DNA: TGTGCCTGGGGGGGACAGGGTTGGGAGCAGTACTTC. It encodes CAWGGQGWEQYF.